Presented here are 5 T cell receptor beta chains from one specimen sequenced in a study of regulatory T cells in long-lasting Graves disease. Time point specified: newly diagnosed GD, antithyroid drugs for less than 3 months. The TCR library was made from RNA extracted from PBMCs. TCR beta libraries were built with iRepertoire HTBI primers and Arm-PCR of CDR3 regions. TCRdb re-called the multiplex PCR reads with MiXCR, one entry per CDR3 protein. Of under 500,000 distinct CDR3 sequences listed, about 17% are singletons. The same sample was also used in a study of T cells in Graves' hyperthyroidism and ophthalmopathy.

The starting material was peripheral blood mononuclear cells (PBMCs), obtained at new diagnosis, from a patient treated with antithyroid drugs. Receptor source: a woman under 40 with Graves disease.

At least ten counts were recorded for this clonotype. This rearrangement joins TRBV5-1 to TRBJ2-2; 7 bases are shared with TRBD1. Unmatched junction bases numbered 6, after V lost 4 bases and J lost 0 bases. This CDR3 has 16 amino acids. Germline V gene data show CDR1 as SGHRS and CDR2 as YFSETQ. In DNA form, the CDR3 reads TGCGCCAGCAGCCTGAGGACAGGAGCGAACACCGGGGAGCTGTTTTTT. It codes for CASSLRTGANTGELFF.

The sample holds many counts of this clonotype. The V call is TRBV12-5, the J call TRBJ1-2; D ambiguous. V lost 1 base and J 4 bases, leaving 4 bases between the germline ends. The CDR3 extends over 12 amino acids. CDR1 is LGHNT and CDR2 is FRNRAP in the germline V gene. DNA for the CDR3: TGTGCTAGTGGTTTGGGGAGCTATGGCTACACCTTC. Translating gives CASGLGSYGYTF. The variable domain in full, with the rest retrieved from reference TRBV12-5 and TRBJ1-2, is DARVTQTPRHKVTEMGQEVTMRCQPILGHNTVFWYRQTMMQGLELLAYFRNRAPLDDSGMPKDRFSAEMPDATLATLKIQPSEPRDSAVYFCASGLGSYGYTFGSGTRLTVV.

Ten or more counts support this clonotype. This sequence joins TRBV30 and TRBJ1-1; 9 bases map to TRBD1. Germline CDR1 GTSNPN, CDR2 SVGIG (reference sequence). The CDR3 spans 15 residues. After removal of 0 bases from V and 5 bases from J, the junction contained 7 bases not matched to a gene. DNA for the CDR3: TGTGCCTGGAGTGTACTGGACAGGGGTGGGACTGAAGCTTTCTTT. Translating gives CAWSVLDRGGTEAFF.

This clonotype was counted at least ten times. V and J are TRBV28 and TRBJ2-4, with a tentative D call TRBD1 (5 bases). With 8 bases removed from V and 7 bases from J, the gap between germline ends came to 15 bases. There are 13 residues in the CDR3. The V gene's germline CDR1 is MDHEN and CDR2 SYDVKM. The CDR3 DNA reads as TGTGCCAGCCGGACACCCGGATTGAACATTCAGTACTTC. Encoded protein: CASRTPGLNIQYF. The full variable domain, completed using reference TRBV28 and TRBJ2-4, is DVKVTQSSRYLVKRTGEKVFLECVQDMDHENMFWYRQDPGLGLRLIYFSYDVKMKEKGDIPEGYSVSREKKERFSLILESASTNQTSMYLCASRTPGLNIQYFGAGTRLSVL.

This clonotype occurred many times. The rearrangement uses TRBV28 and TRBJ2-5, with D perhaps TRBD1 or TRBD2 (5 bases each). The CDR3 has 18 amino acids. The germline gives CDR1 MDHEN, CDR2 SYDVKM. V lost 3 bases to trimming and J lost 3 bases, with 23 bases between them. The CDR3, as DNA: TGTGCCAGCAGTTTGGAGGATGGGGCCTCCCTAACCAAAGAGACCCAGTACTTC. Amino acid sequence: CASSLEDGASLTKETQYF.